The clone carrying this T cell receptor beta chain was recorded only once. Amplification of TCR beta CDR3 regions used RNA transcripts. The first round was an RT-PCR with HTBI primers, and the second round was a multiplex PCR. TCRdb itself ran the multiplex PCR reads through MiXCR, one entry per CDR3 protein. The sample holds 600,000 to 950,000 distinct CDR3 sequences; roughly two fifths are singletons and the top ten take less than 55%. The sample comes from a study of Graves' ophthalmopathy and Graves' hyperthyroidism. The CDR3 extends over 15 amino acids. Germline CDR1 is LGHNA and CDR2 is YSLEER. Trimming left V 2 bases short and J 3 bases short, with 11 bases between.

The chain couples TRBV4-3 to TRBJ1-5, with a possible D match to TRBD1 (6 bases). The sequencing sample was made of peripheral blood. The TCR was taken from an adult man with Graves' ophthalmopathy. CDR3 sequence reads: CASSQYDRINQPQHF. The CDR3 nucleotides are TGCGCCAGCAGCCAATACGACAGGATCAATCAGCCCCAGCATTTT.